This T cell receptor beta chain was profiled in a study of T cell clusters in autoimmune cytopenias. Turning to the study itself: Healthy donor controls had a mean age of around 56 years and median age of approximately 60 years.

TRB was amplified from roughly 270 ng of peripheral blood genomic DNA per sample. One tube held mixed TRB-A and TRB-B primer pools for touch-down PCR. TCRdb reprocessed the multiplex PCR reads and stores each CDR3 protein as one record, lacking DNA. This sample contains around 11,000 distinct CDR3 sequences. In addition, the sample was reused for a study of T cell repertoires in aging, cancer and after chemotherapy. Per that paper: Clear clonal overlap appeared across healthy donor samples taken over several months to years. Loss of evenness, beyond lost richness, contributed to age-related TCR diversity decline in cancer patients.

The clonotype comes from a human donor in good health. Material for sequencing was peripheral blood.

CDR3: CASSEGDSSYEQYF. The J gene is TRBJ2-7, the V gene TRBV6-1; TCRdb's D gene call, TRBD1, goes unchecked for lack of DNA. Germline V gene sequence: CDR1 MNHNS, CDR2 SASEGT. CDR3 length: 14 residues.